Listed below are T cell receptor beta chains from one sample, sequenced in a study of CD8+ T cells in alopecia areata. Some clones are missing from TCRdb's copy, which holds only in-frame ones; the method was immunoSEQ multiplex PCR. The sample has around 160,000 clones, 85% to 90% seen once. Sequencing used CD8+ T cells sorted from blood, obtained at week 0. These receptors were collected from a human donor with alopecia areata. Each CDR3 is given without its conserved first and last residue.

v_call	cdr3_aa
TRBV6-5	ASSYLQGPHEQY
TRBV19	ASSMDRPWQGADEAF
TRBV11-2	ASSGGSNQPQH
TRBV7-2	ASSLAVGANYGYT
TRBV29-1	SVGRSTEQF
TRBV5-1	ASSLGNEQY
TRBV5-6	ASSLDGRGGWETQY
TRBV29-1	SVESGDRGPGNEQF
TRBV30	AWSAPGQGFYEQY
TRBV5-1	ASSSGHSTDTQY
TRBV29-1	SVEDIIRDGTYEQY
TRBV27	ASSLQGPTYEQY
TRBV28	ASSLRGPAETQY
TRBV21-1	ASSPQRREAYNEQF
TRBV4-1	ASSQDWGSYEQY
TRBV6-1	ASSEGHYYEQY
TRBV4-1	ASSQVVRADGETQY
TRBV11-2	ASSLVTSGGRYEQY
TRBV27	ASSLWVTGGTETQY
TRBV6-5	ASSYRSGNNEQF
TRBV5-1	ASSSKFDLCSYEQY
TRBV27	ATSQTPVTDTQY
TRBV10-3	AISETTSGTYEQY
TRBV7-9	ASSLPEAYNEQF
TRBV5-6	ASSEGQGDHQPQH
TRBV27	ASSLSRAGEQY
TRBV5-1	ASSAGQGAAGELF
TRBV14	ASSQVRERGDTDTQY
TRBV7-9	ASSSGAVWDTQY
TRBV2	ASNGDMSEQY
TRBV6-5	ASRNQGAGDTQY
TRBV7-6	ASSGTTGRGYGYT
TRBV25-1	ASEIAGVYNEQF
TRBV10-2	ASSEVLGLHNEQF
TRBV9	ASSPPAGGSSYNEQF
TRBV5-1	ASSPGQGNTGELF
TRBV9	ASSVGTSGNQETQY
TRBV29-1	SVLQGNSGNTIY
TRBV23-1	AAPLQGRHSGANVLT